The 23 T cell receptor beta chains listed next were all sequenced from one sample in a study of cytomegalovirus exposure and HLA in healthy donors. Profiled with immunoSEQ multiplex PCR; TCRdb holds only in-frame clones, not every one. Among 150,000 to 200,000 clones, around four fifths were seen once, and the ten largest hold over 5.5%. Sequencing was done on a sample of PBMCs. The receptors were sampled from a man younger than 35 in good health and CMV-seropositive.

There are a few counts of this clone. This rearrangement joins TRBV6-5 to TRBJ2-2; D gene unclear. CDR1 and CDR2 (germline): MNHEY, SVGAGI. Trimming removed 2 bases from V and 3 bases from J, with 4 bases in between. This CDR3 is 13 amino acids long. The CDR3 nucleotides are TGTGCCAGCAGTTACCAGGACACCGGGGAGCTGTTTTTT. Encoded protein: CASSYQDTGELFF.

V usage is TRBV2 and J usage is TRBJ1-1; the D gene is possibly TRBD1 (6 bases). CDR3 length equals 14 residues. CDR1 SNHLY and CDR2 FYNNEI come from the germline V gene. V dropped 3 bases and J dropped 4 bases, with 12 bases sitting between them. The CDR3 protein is CASSEQGPSTEAFF. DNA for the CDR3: TGTGCCAGCAGTGAGCAGGGGCCGAGCACTGAAGCTTTCTTT.

Written as DNA, the CDR3 is TGTGCCAGCAGACCCCCGGGGGTTCTCCAACAAGAGACCCAGTACTTC. Translation: CASRPPGVLQQETQYF. The chain uses TRBV27 and TRBJ2-5, with TRBD2 as a possible D gene (6 bases). The V end lost 6 bases, the J end lost 2 bases, and 19 bases lay between the germline ends. The germline V gene has CDR1 MNHEY and CDR2 SMNVEV (reference sequence). The CDR3 extends over 16 amino acids.

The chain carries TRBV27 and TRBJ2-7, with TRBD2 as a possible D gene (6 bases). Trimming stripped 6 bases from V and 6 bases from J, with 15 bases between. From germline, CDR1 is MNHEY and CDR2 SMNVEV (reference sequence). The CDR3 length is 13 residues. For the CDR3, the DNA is TGTGCCAGCAGCCCAACGGGGGTTCGCGAGCAGTACTTC. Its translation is CASSPTGVREQYF.

CDR3 protein: CASRSANYGYTF. CDR3 sequence (DNA): TGTGCCAGCAGATCGGCTAACTATGGCTACACCTTC. The chain couples TRBV6-1 to TRBJ1-2, with D hard to call. Between the trimmed V and J ends, which lost 6 bases and 0 bases, there was a span of 5 bases. The germline gives CDR1 MNHNS, CDR2 SASEGT. The CDR3 is 12 amino acids.

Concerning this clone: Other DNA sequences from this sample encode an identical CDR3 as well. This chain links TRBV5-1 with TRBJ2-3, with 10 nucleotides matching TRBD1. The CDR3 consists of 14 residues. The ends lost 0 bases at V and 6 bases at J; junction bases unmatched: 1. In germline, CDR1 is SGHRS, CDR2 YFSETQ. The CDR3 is CASSLGQGADTQYF. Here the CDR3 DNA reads TGCGCCAGCAGCTTGGGACAGGGGGCGGATACGCAGTATTTT.

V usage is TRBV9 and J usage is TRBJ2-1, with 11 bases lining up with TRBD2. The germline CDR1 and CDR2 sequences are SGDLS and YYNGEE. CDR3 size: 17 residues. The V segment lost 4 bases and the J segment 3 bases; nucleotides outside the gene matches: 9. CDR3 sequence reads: CASSPPGGTSGYNEQFF. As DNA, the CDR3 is TGTGCCAGCAGCCCCCCGGGGGGGACTAGCGGCTACAATGAGCAGTTCTTC.

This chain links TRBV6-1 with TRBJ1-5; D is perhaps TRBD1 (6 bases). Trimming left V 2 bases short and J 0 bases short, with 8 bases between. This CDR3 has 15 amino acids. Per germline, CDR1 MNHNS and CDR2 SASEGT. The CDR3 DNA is TGTGCCAGCAGTGAATCCAGGGGTAGCAATCAGCCCCAGCATTTT. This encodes CASSESRGSNQPQHF.

The CDR3 here is CASSRSGGGEQYF. The CDR3 DNA sequence: TGTGCCAGCAGCCGGTCGGGGGGTGGGGAGCAGTACTTC. This chain uses TRBV5-4 with TRBJ2-7; 7 positions agree with TRBD2. Germline CDR1 and CDR2: SGHNT and YYREEE (reference sequence). V was pared by 4 bases and J by 7 bases, with 8 bases of the junction left unmatched. The length of the CDR3 is 13 residues. Full variable domain (remainder filled in from reference TRBV5-4 and TRBJ2-7): ETGVTQSPTHLIKTRGQQVTLRCSSQSGHNTVSWYQQALGQGPQFIFQYYREEENGRGNFPPRFSGLQFPNYSSELNVNALELDDSALYLCASSRSGGGEQYFGPGTRLTVT.

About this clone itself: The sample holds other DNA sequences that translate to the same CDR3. CDR3 sequence (DNA): TGTGCCAGCAGCTTAGATCGGGGAGAGCAGTACTTC. It is translated as CASSLDRGEQYF. The rearrangement uses TRBV11-3 and TRBJ2-7; possibly TRBD2 for D (5 bases). The germline gives CDR1 SGHNT, CDR2 YENEEA. Trimming pared 0 bases from V and 7 bases from J, leaving 7 bases between. The CDR3 covers 12 residues.

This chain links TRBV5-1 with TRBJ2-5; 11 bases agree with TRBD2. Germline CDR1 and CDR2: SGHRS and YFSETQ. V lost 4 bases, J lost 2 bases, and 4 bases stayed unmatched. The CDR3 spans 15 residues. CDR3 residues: CASSRWTSGQETQYF. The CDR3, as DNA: TGCGCCAGCAGCCGCTGGACTAGCGGGCAAGAGACCCAGTACTTC.

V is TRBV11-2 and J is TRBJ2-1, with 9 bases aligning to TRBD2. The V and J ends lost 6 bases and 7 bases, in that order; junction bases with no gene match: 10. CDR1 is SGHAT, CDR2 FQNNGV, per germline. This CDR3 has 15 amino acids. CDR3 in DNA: TGTGCCAGCAGTTTTACGGCCCTAGCGGGAAATGAGCAGTTCTTC. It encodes CASSFTALAGNEQFF.

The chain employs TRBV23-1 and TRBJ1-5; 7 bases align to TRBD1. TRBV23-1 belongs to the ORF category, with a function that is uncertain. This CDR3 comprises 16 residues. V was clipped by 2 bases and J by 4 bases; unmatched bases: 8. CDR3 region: CASSQKQGGVNQPQHF. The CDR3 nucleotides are TGCGCCAGCAGTCAAAAGCAAGGGGGCGTTAATCAGCCCCAGCATTTT.

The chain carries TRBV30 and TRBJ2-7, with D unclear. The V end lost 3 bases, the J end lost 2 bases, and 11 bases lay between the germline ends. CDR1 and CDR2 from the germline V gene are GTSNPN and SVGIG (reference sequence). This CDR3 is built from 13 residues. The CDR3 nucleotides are TGTGCCTGGAGAAAAGATGGAGCCTACGAGCAGTACTTC. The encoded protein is CAWRKDGAYEQYF.

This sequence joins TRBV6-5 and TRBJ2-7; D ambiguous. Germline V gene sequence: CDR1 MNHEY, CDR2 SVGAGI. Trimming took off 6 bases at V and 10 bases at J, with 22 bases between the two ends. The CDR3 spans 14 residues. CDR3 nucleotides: TGTGCCAGCAGCTCCCCGGCGACCAGCGCTTACCAGTACTTC. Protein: CASSSPATSAYQYF.

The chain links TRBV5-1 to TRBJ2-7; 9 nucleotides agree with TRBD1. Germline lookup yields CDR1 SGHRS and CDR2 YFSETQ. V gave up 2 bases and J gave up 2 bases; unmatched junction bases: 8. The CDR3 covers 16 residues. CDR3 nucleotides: TGCGCCAGCAGCTTCTCCGGGACAGGGCTTCCCTACGAGCAGTACTTC. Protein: CASSFSGTGLPYEQYF.

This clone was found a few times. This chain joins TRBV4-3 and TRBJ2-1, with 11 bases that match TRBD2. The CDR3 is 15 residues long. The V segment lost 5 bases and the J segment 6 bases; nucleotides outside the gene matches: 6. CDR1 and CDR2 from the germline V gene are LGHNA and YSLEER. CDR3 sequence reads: CASSYTSGSFNEQFF. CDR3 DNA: TGCGCCAGCAGCTATACTAGCGGGAGTTTCAATGAGCAGTTCTTC.

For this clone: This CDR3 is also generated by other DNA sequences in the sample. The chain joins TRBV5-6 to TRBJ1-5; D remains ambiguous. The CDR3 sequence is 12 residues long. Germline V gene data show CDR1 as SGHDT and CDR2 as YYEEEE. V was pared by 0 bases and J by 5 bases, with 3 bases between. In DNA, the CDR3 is TGTGCCAGCAGCTTGGGCGATCAGCCCCAGCATTTT. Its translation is CASSLGDQPQHF.

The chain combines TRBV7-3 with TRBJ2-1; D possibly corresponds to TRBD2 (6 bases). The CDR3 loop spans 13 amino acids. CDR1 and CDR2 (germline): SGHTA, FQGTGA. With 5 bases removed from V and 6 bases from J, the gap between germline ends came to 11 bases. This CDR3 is CASSPGGINEQFF. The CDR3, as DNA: TGTGCCAGCAGCCCGGGCGGGATCAATGAGCAGTTCTTC. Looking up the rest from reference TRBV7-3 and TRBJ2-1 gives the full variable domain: GAGVSQTPSNKVTEKGKYVELRCDPISGHTALYWYRQSLGQGPEFLIYFQGTGAADDSGLPNDRFFAVRPEGSVSTLKIQRTERGDSAVYLCASSPGGINEQFFGPGTRLTVL.

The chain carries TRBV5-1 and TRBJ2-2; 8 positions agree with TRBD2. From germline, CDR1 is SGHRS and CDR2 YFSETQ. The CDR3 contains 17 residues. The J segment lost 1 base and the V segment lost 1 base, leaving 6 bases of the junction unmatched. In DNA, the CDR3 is TGCGCCAGCAGCTTGAGCGGCGGGGGGTTGAACACCGGGGAGCTGTTTTTT. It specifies CASSLSGGGLNTGELFF.

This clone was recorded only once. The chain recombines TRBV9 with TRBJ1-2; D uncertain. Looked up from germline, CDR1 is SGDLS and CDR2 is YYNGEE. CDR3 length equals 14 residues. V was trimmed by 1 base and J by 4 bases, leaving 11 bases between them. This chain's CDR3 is CASSVYGVGYGYTF. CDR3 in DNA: TGTGCCAGCAGCGTATACGGGGTCGGCTATGGCTACACCTTC.

CDR3 residues: CASSRTGQSSYNEQFF. DNA of the CDR3: TGTGCCAGCAGCCGTACAGGGCAGAGCTCCTACAATGAGCAGTTCTTC. The rearrangement uses TRBV7-9 and TRBJ2-1, with D possibly being TRBD1 (6 bases). The length of the CDR3 is 16 residues. The V gene lost 5 bases and the J gene lost 0 bases, with 14 bases spanning the gap. CDR1 and CDR2 from the germline V gene are SEHNR and FQNEAQ (reference sequence).

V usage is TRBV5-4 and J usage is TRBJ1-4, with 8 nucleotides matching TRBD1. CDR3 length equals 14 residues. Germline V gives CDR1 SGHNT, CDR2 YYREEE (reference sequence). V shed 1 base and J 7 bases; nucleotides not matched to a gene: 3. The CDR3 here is CASSLQGAGEKLFF. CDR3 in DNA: TGTGCCAGCAGCTTGCAGGGGGCGGGTGAAAAACTGTTTTTT.